The 28 T cell receptor beta chains below were found in one sample sequenced in a study of blood T cell repertoires in COVID-19. Data came from immunoSEQ multiplex PCR; TCRdb stores just in-frame clones and leaves some out. The table shows 200,000 to 250,000 clones, with about 84% occurring only once. Material for sequencing was peripheral blood. Receptor source: a man older than 75 with acute or convalescent COVID-19.

The CDR3 DNA sequence: TGTGCCAGCAGCTCAATAGGACGGGGGGGGTCTGGCTACACCTTC. As protein: CASSSIGRGGSGYTF. V usage is TRBV7-2 and J usage is TRBJ1-2; D perhaps matches TRBD1 (5 bases). The germline gives CDR1 SGHTA, CDR2 FQGNSA. Trimming pared 4 bases from V and 7 bases from J, leaving 19 bases between. The CDR3 is 15 residues long.

The chain links TRBV5-6 to TRBJ2-1; D possibly corresponds to TRBD2 (7 bases). Deletions cut 0 bases from V and 4 bases from J, with 23 bases between. Germline V gives CDR1 SGHDT, CDR2 YYEEEE. This CDR3 is 19 amino acids long. CDR3 in amino acids: CASSLESRGRAGRYNEQFF. CDR3 DNA sequence: TGTGCCAGCAGCTTGGAATCCAGGGGCCGAGCGGGGAGATACAATGAGCAGTTCTTC.

This sequence joins TRBV7-6 and TRBJ1-2; D gene uncertain. Trimming stripped 5 bases from V and 3 bases from J, with 16 bases between. The CDR3 runs 15 residues. Germline V lookup: CDR1 SGHVS, CDR2 FNYEAQ. CDR3 sequence reads: CASSLNEVPDYGYTF. The CDR3 DNA follows: TGTGCCAGCAGCCTCAACGAGGTCCCGGACTATGGCTACACCTTC.

On this clone: Other DNA variants within this sample encode the same CDR3. The chain couples TRBV10-1 to TRBJ1-1, with D hard to call. V lost 3 bases, J lost 1 base, and 6 bases lay in between. In germline, CDR1 is WNHNN, CDR2 SYGVQD (reference sequence). This CDR3 has 13 residues. This CDR3 reads CASSEEGNTEAFF. DNA of the CDR3: TGCGCCAGCAGTGAAGAGGGGAACACTGAAGCTTTCTTT.

The genes are TRBV5-1 and TRBJ1-1; D unclear. V lost 0 bases and J 3 bases, leaving 9 bases between the germline ends. The V gene's germline CDR1 is SGHRS and CDR2 YFSETQ. The CDR3 has 14 amino acids. The chain's CDR3 is CASSLATGYTEAFF. The CDR3, as DNA: TGCGCCAGCAGCTTGGCCACGGGATACACTGAAGCTTTCTTT.

The chain employs TRBV7-8 and TRBJ1-5, with D possibly TRBD1 on 6 matching bases. The V end lost 5 bases, the J end lost 9 bases, and 11 bases lay between the germline ends. Looked up from germline, CDR1 is SGHVS and CDR2 is FQNEAQ. CDR3 length: 12 residues. The CDR3 DNA reads as TGTGCCAGCAGCCCCAGGGGACGGCCCCAGCATTTT. Protein product: CASSPRGRPQHF.

V usage is TRBV28 and J usage is TRBJ1-1; 10 nucleotides agree with TRBD1. Germline-derived CDR1 and CDR2 are MDHEN and SYDVKM. The length of the CDR3 is 16 residues. The V gene end was trimmed by 6 bases and the J gene end by 1 base; junction bases not matched to a gene: 8. The CDR3 loop reads CASSPPGQGRNTEAFF. DNA of the CDR3: TGTGCCAGCAGCCCCCCGGGACAGGGGCGGAACACTGAAGCTTTCTTT.

The chain carries TRBV7-8 and TRBJ2-2, with D maybe TRBD2 (6 bases). The CDR3 has 15 residues. V lost 5 bases and J lost 4, with 14 bases in between. Germline CDR1 and CDR2: SGHVS and FQNEAQ. For the CDR3, the DNA is TGTGCCAGCAGCACCCGGGACTCTCCCACCGGGGAGCTGTTTTTT. Translated: CASSTRDSPTGELFF.

This rearrangement joins TRBV10-3 to TRBJ2-7; tentatively, D is TRBD2 (5 bases). Germline loops: CDR1 ENHRY, CDR2 SYGVKD. The CDR3 runs to 12 residues. Deletions cut 6 bases from V and 6 bases from J, with 12 bases between. The CDR3 is CAIRGSGGEQYF. CDR3 DNA sequence: TGTGCCATCAGAGGGAGTGGCGGCGAGCAGTACTTC.

Only a few counts were recorded for this clone. The rearrangement uses TRBV28 and TRBJ1-2; 8 nucleotides match TRBD1. Per the germline V gene, CDR1 is MDHEN and CDR2 is SYDVKM. Unmatched junction bases numbered 5, after V lost 3 bases and J lost 2 bases. The CDR3 sequence is 15 residues long. CDR3 protein: CASSFRTGSNYGYTF. Here the CDR3 DNA reads TGTGCCAGCAGTTTCAGGACAGGGTCAAACTATGGCTACACCTTC.

The chain couples TRBV9 to TRBJ2-3; D might be TRBD1 (6 bases). Germline CDR1 and CDR2: SGDLS and YYNGEE. The CDR3 sequence is 14 residues long. The V end was cut by 7 bases, the J end by 2 bases, with 14 bases between. The CDR3 is CASGETGHTDTQYF. The CDR3 bases are TGTGCCAGCGGAGAGACAGGCCACACAGATACGCAGTATTTT. Filled out from reference TRBV9 and TRBJ2-3, the complete variable domain reads DSGVTQTPKHLITATGQRVTLRCSPRSGDLSVYWYQQSLDQGLQFLIQYYNGEERAKGNILERFSAQQFPDLHSELNLSSLELGDSALYFCASGETGHTDTQYFGPGTRLTVL.

This clone showed up just a few times. The chain has TRBV20-1 and TRBJ2-2, with D possibly TRBD1 on 6 matching bases. CDR3 length equals 14 residues. Germline values: CDR1 DFQATT, CDR2 SNEGSKA (reference sequence). V was pared by 3 bases and J by 7 bases, with 15 bases between. The CDR3 sequence is CSASRQDGVGELFF. CDR3 nucleotide sequence: TGCAGTGCTAGTCGACAGGATGGGGTCGGGGAGCTGTTTTTT.

The chain carries TRBV18 and TRBJ2-6; TRBD2 matches at 8 bases. Germline V lookup: CDR1 KGHSH, CDR2 LQKENI. V shed 4 bases, J shed 4 bases, and the junction held 3 bases outside the gene matches. The CDR3 covers 15 residues. This chain's CDR3 is CASSLGRAGANVLTF. CDR3 coding DNA: TGTGCCAGCTCACTCGGGAGGGCCGGGGCCAACGTCCTGACTTTC.

This chain links TRBV15 with TRBJ1-1; D ambiguous. V was shortened by 0 bases and J by 3 bases, with 8 bases between the two germline ends. The CDR3 is 14 residues long. CDR1 and CDR2 (germline): LNHNV, YYDKDF (reference sequence). The DNA for the CDR3 is TGTGCCACCAGCAGAGATTTCGGGTACACTGAAGCTTTCTTT. Translation: CATSRDFGYTEAFF.

The CDR3 DNA sequence: TGTGCCAGCAGTTATGGACAGCCTAGCAATCAGCCCCAGCATTTT. Its protein is CASSYGQPSNQPQHF. J is TRBJ1-5 and V is TRBV6-5; weak D call: TRBD1 (6 bases). The V gene's germline CDR1 is MNHEY and CDR2 SVGAGI. The CDR3 sequence is 15 residues long. Trimming removed 3 bases at V and 0 bases at J, with 9 bases between.

The chain has TRBV7-3 and TRBJ2-1; 8 bases agree with TRBD1. Germline CDR1 and CDR2: SGHTA and FQGTGA. Trimming cost V 2 bases and J 9 bases; bases outside gene matches: 9. The CDR3 is 15 residues long. The CDR3 is CASSLPGQGALEQFF. For the CDR3, the DNA is TGTGCCAGCAGCTTACCTGGACAGGGCGCTCTTGAGCAGTTCTTC.

This rearrangement joins TRBV7-2 to TRBJ1-4, with TRBD1 matching 9 bases. V shed 5 bases and J 11 bases; nucleotides not matched to a gene: 12. The CDR3 runs 15 residues. Germline lookup yields CDR1 SGHTA and CDR2 FQGNSA. CDR3 sequence reads: CASSPGAQGARKLFF. CDR3 bases: TGTGCCAGCAGCCCGGGGGCACAGGGGGCGCGGAAACTGTTTTTT. Full variable domain (rest looked up from reference TRBV7-2 and TRBJ1-4): GAGVSQSPSNKVTEKGKDVELRCDPISGHTALYWYRQSLGQGLEFLIYFQGNSAPDKSGLPSDRFSAERTGGSVSTLTIQRTQQEDSAVYLCASSPGAQGARKLFFGSGTQLSVL.

CDR3 protein: CASSHGTGGTDGYTF. The CDR3 DNA sequence: TGCGCCAGCAGCCACGGGACAGGGGGCACGGATGGCTACACCTTC. The V gene is TRBV5-1, the J gene TRBJ1-2, with 12 bases matching TRBD1. The CDR3 has 15 residues. Per the germline V gene, CDR1 is SGHRS and CDR2 is YFSETQ. V trimming: 4 bases; J trimming: 6 bases; junction bases outside the gene matches: 7.

V gene TRBV6-6 combines with J gene TRBJ1-5; 9 bases align to TRBD1. The CDR3 covers 14 residues. V lost 2 bases to trimming and J lost 9 bases; unmatched junction nucleotides: 5. Germline-derived CDR1 and CDR2 are MNHNY and SVGAGI (reference sequence). The CDR3 sequence: CASSYADRGGPQHF. For the CDR3, the DNA is TGTGCCAGCAGTTACGCGGACAGGGGCGGGCCCCAGCATTTT.

This chain uses TRBV5-1 with TRBJ1-4, with D possibly being TRBD1 (6 bases). Germline V gives CDR1 SGHRS, CDR2 YFSETQ. CDR3 length: 13 residues. With 4 bases removed from V and 8 bases from J, the gap between germline ends came to 12 bases. As DNA, the CDR3 is TGCGCCAGCAGCCTTGGGACAACGGAAAAACTGTTTTTT. The encoded protein is CASSLGTTEKLFF.

The chain combines TRBV6-5 with TRBJ1-1, with 8 bases matching TRBD1. Looked up from germline, CDR1 is MNHEY and CDR2 is SVGAGI. After removal of 5 bases from V and 5 bases from J, the junction contained 10 bases not matched to a gene. The CDR3 runs to 15 residues. The CDR3 DNA is TGTGCCAGCAGTCCCTGGACAGGGAGGGGGACTGAAGCTTTCTTT. Protein product: CASSPWTGRGTEAFF.

The rearrangement joins TRBV7-8 to TRBJ1-3; D is ambiguous. The CDR3 runs 14 residues. Trimming pared 5 bases from V and 0 bases from J, leaving 8 bases between. Germline lookup yields CDR1 SGHVS and CDR2 FQNEAQ. The CDR3 bases are TGTGCCAGCAGCCGAGATATCTCTGGAAACACCATATATTTT. Translated: CASSRDISGNTIYF.

In regard to this clone: Relative to the germline gene, one junction end is altered; a read error may explain this. CDR3 in DNA: TGTGCCAGCTCACCACTTTACACAGGGGGCGGGCTCTTC. Protein sequence: CASSPLYTGGGLF. The chain carries TRBV18 and TRBJ2-1; 9 bases are shared with TRBD1. The CDR3 has 13 amino acids. Germline assignment: CDR1 KGHSH and CDR2 LQKENI. The variable domain in full, completed from reference TRBV18 and TRBJ2-1, reads NAGVMQNPRHLVRRRGQEARLRCSPMKGHSHVYWYRQLPEEGLKFMVYLQKENIIDESGMPKERFSAEFPKEGPSILRIQQVVRGDSAAYFCASSPLYTGGGLFGPGTRLTVL.

V is TRBV11-3 and J is TRBJ2-2; TRBD2 matches at 10 bases. The CDR3 extends over 18 amino acids. Trimming cost V 4 bases and J 5 bases; bases outside gene matches: 13. CDR1 SGHNT and CDR2 YENEEA come from the germline V gene. DNA of the CDR3: TGTGCCAGCAGCTCCAGGAGGAGCGGGGGGGCGGGAACCGGGGAGCTGTTTTTT. Translation: CASSSRRSGGAGTGELFF.

The rearrangement joins TRBV28 to TRBJ2-2; D may be TRBD1 (6 bases). CDR1 MDHEN and CDR2 SYDVKM come from the germline V gene. There are 15 residues in the CDR3. Trimming left V 5 bases short and J 7 bases short, with 17 bases between. This CDR3 is CASSGQGKERGELFF. In DNA form, the CDR3 reads TGTGCCAGCAGTGGGCAGGGGAAGGAACGCGGGGAGCTGTTTTTT.

The V gene is TRBV29-1, the J gene TRBJ1-1; D remains ambiguous. Germline CDR1 is SQVTM and CDR2 is ANQGSEA. V was pared by 7 bases and J by 4 bases, with 7 bases between. The CDR3 loop spans 10 amino acids. In DNA, the CDR3 is TGCAGCGCCGCCGGCACTGAAGCTTTCTTT. Translating gives CSAAGTEAFF.

The rearrangement links TRBV23-1 to TRBJ2-6, with D possibly matching TRBD1 (6 bases). TRBV23-1 belongs to the ORF category, with a function that is uncertain. Trimming took off 8 bases at V and 4 bases at J, with 15 bases between the two ends. This CDR3 is 15 amino acids long. The CDR3: CASPDRFGGANVLTF. The CDR3 DNA reads as TGCGCCAGCCCAGACAGGTTCGGAGGGGCCAACGTCCTGACTTTC.

This sequence joins TRBV27 and TRBJ2-5; TRBD1 matches 7 bases. Trimming cost V 0 bases and J 6 bases; bases outside gene matches: 4. Germline-derived CDR1 and CDR2 are MNHEY and SMNVEV (reference sequence). The CDR3 covers 14 residues. Here the CDR3 reads CASSLSGTEKTQYF. In DNA, the CDR3 is TGTGCCAGCAGTTTATCAGGGACAGAAAAGACCCAGTACTTC.